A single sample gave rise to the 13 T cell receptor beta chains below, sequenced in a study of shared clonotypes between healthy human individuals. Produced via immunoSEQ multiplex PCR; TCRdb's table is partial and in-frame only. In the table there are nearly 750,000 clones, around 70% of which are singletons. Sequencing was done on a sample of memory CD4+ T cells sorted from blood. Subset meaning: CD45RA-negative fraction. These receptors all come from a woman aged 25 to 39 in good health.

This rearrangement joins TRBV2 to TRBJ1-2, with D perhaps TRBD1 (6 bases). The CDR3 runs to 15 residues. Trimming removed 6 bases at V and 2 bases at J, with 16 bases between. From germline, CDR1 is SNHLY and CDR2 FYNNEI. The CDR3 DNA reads TGTGCCAGCAGCGGGTGGACAGAACCCAACTATGGCTACACCTTC. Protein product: CASSGWTEPNYGYTF.

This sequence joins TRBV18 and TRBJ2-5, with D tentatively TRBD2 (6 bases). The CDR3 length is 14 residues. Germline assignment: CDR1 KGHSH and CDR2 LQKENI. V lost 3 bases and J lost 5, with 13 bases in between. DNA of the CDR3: TGTGCCAGCTCACCGCAGACTAGTGGGGAGACCCAGTACTTC. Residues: CASSPQTSGETQYF. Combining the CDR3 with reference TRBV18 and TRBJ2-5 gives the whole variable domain NAGVMQNPRHLVRRRGQEARLRCSPMKGHSHVYWYRQLPEEGLKFMVYLQKENIIDESGMPKERFSAEFPKEGPSILRIQQVVRGDSAAYFCASSPQTSGETQYFGPGTRLLVL.

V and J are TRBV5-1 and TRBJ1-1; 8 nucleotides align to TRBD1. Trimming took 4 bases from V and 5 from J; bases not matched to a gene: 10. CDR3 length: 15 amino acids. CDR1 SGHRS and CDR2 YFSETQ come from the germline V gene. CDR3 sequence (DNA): TGCGCCAGCAGCCCGAGGACAGGGAAGAAGACTGAAGCTTTCTTT. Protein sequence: CASSPRTGKKTEAFF.

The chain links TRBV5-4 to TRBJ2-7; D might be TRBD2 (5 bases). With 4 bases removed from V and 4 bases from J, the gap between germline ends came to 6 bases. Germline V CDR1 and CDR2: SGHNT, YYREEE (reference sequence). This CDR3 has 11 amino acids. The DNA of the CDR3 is TGTGCCAGCAGCACGGGGTACGAGCAGTACTTC. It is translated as CASSTGYEQYF.

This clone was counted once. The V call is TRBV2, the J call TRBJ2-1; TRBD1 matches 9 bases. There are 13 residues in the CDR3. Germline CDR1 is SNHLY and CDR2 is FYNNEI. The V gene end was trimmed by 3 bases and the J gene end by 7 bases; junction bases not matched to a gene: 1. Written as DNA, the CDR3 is TGTGCCAGCAGTGAGGGACAGGGTAATGAGCAGTTCTTC. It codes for CASSEGQGNEQFF.

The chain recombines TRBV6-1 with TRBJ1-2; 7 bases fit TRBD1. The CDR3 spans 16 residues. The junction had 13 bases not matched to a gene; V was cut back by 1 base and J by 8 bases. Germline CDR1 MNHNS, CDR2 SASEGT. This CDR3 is CASSEEKGAPSRGYTF. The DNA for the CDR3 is TGTGCCAGCAGTGAAGAAAAGGGGGCCCCCTCACGAGGCTACACCTTC.

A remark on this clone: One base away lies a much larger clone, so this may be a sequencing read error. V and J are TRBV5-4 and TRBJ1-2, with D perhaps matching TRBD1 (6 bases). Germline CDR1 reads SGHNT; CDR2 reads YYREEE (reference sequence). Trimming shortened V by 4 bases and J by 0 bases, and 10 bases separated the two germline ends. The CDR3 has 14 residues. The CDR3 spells CASSVGTTNYGYTF. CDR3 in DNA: TGTGCCAGCAGCGTCGGGACAACTAACTATGGCTACACCTTC.

The CDR3 DNA is TGCGCCAGCAGCCAAGAGGCGTCGACCGTGGGGGCTTTCTTT. Protein product: CASSQEASTVGAFF. V usage is TRBV4-1 and J usage is TRBJ1-1, with D unclear. CDR1 and CDR2 from the germline V gene are MGHRA and YSYEKL. Trimming stripped 0 bases from V and 11 bases from J, with 16 bases between. CDR3 length equals 14 residues.

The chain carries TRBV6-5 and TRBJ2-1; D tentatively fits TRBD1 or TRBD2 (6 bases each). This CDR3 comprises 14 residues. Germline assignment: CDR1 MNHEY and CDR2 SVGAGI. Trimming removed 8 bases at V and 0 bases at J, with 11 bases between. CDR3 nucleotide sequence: TGTGCCAGCCGAGGGGGGATCTCCTACAATGAGCAGTTCTTC. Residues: CASRGGISYNEQFF.

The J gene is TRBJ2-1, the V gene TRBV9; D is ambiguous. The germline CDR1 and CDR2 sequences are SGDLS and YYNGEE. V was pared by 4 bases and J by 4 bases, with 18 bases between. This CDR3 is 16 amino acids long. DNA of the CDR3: TGTGCCAGCAGCATCCAACGGTTCGAAGCTTACAATGAGCAGTTCTTC. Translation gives CASSIQRFEAYNEQFF.

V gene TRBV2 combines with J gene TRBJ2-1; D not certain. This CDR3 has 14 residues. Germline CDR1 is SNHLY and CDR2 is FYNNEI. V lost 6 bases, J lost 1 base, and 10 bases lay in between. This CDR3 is CASRVDSSYNEQFF. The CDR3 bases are TGTGCCAGCAGGGTTGACTCATCCTACAATGAGCAGTTCTTC. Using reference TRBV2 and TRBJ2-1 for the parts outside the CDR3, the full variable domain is EPEVTQTPSHQVTQMGQEVILRCVPISNHLYFYWYRQILGQKVEFLVSFYNNEISEKSEIFDDQFSVERPDGSNFTLKIRSTKLEDSAMYFCASRVDSSYNEQFFGPGTRLTVL.

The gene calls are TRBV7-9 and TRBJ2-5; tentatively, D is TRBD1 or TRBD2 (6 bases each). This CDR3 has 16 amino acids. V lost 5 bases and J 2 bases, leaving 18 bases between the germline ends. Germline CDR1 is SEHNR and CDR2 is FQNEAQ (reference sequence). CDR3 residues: CASSRGAGEDQETQYF. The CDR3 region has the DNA TGTGCCAGCAGCCGCGGGGCAGGGGAAGATCAAGAGACCCAGTACTTC.

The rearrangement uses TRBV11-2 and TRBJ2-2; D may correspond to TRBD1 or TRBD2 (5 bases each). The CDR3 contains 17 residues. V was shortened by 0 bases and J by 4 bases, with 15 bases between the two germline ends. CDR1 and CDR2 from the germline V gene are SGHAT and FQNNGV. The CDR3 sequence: CASSLEGVTSSTGELFF. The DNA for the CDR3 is TGTGCCAGCAGCTTAGAGGGGGTCACCTCCAGCACCGGGGAGCTGTTTTTT.